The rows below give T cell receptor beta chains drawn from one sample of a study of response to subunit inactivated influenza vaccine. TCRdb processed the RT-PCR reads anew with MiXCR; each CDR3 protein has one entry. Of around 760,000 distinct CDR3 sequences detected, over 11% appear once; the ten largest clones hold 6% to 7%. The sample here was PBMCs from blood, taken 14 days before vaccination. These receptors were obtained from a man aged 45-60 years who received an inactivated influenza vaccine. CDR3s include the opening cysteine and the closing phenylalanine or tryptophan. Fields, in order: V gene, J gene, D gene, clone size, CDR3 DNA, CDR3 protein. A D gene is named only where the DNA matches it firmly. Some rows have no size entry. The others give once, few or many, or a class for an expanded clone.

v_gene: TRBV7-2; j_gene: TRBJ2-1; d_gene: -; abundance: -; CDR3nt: TGTGCCAGCAGCTCCTTTGGCAATGAGCAGTTCTTC; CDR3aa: CASSSFGNEQFF
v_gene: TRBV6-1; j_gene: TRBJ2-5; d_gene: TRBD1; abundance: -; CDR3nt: TGTGCCAGCAGTGTGCGGGACAGGGGACAGACCCAGTACTTC; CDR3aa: CASSVRDRGQTQYF
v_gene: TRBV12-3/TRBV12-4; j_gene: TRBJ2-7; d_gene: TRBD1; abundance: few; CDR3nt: TGTGCCAGCAGCCCGTCGACAGGGCGAGCAGAGCAGTACTTC; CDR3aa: CASSPSTGRAEQYF
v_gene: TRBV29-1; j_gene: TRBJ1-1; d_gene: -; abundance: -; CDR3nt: TGCAGCGCCTCTTTTAAGACTGAAGCTTTCTTT; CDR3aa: CSASFKTEAFF
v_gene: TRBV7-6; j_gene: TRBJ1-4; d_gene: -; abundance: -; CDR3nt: TGTGCCAGCAGCCGGGGGGCGGGGGAAAAACTGTTTTTT; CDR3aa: CASSRGAGEKLFF
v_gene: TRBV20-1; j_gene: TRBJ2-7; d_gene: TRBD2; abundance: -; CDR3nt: TGCAGTGCTAGAGTAGCGGGAGTCCCCTACGAGCAGTACTTC; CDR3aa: CSARVAGVPYEQYF
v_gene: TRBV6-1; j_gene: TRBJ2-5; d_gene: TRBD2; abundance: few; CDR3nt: TGTGCCAGCATCTTCACAGCGGGGAAAGAGACCCAGTACTTC; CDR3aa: CASIFTAGKETQYF
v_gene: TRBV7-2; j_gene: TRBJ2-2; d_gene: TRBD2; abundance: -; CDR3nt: TGTGCCAGCAGCCCTTATATAGTGGGAGGGCCAAACGGGGAGCTGTTTTTT; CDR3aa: CASSPYIVGGPNGELFF
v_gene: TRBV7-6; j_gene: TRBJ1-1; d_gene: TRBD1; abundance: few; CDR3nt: TGTGCCAGCAGCTTAGGTAAAGATCCGGACAGGATGAAGCTAGGAAACACTGAAGCTTTCTTT; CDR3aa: CASSLGKDPDRMKLGNTEAFF
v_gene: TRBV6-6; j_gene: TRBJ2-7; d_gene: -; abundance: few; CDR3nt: TGTGCCAGCAGGCCTCCTAGTCTCTACGAGCAGTACTTC; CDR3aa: CASRPPSLYEQYF
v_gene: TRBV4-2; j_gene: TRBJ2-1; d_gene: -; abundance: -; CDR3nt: TGTGCCAGCAGCCAACTCCGGACTGCCTACAATGAGCAGTTCTTC; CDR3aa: CASSQLRTAYNEQFF
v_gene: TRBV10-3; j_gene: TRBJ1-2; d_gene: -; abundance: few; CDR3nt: TGTGCCTCCGGGGATCTTACTAACTATGGCTACACCTTC; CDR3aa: CASGDLTNYGYTF
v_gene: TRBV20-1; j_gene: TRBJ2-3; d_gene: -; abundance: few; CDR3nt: TGCAGTGCGACCTCCGGGACTACGCAGTATTTT; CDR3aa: CSATSGTTQYF
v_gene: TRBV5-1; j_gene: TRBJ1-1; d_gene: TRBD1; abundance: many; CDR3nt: TGCGCCAGCAGGTTGGGACAGGGAGGTACTGAAGCTTTCTTT; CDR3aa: CASRLGQGGTEAFF
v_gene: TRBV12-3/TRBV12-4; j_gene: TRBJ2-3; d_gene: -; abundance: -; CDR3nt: TGTGCCAGCAGTTTGCAGTTCACAGATACGCAGTATTTT; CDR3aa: CASSLQFTDTQYF
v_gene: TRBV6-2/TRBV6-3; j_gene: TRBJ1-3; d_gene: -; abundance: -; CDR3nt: TGTGCCAGCCGATCGTCGGGGGTCTCTGGAAACACCATATATTTT; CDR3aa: CASRSSGVSGNTIYF
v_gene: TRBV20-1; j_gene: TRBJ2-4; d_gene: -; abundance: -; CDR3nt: TGCAGTGCTAGACCGAGTGGGGCTGCGGGGTGGGACATTCAGTACTTC; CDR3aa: CSARPSGAAGWDIQYF
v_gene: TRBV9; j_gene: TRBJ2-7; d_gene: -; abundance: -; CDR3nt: TGTGCCAGCAGCGTAGCGTCCGGGCCCACCTACGAGCAGTACTTC; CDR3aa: CASSVASGPTYEQYF
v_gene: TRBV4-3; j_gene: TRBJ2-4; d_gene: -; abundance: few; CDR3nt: TGCGCCAGCAGCCAAGATCTGTTAGCCAAAAACATTCAGTACTTC; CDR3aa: CASSQDLLAKNIQYF
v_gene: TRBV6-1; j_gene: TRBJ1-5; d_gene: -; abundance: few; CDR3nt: TGTGCCAGCAGTGGGGGCCTAAAACAGCCCCAGCATTTT; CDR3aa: CASSGGLKQPQHF
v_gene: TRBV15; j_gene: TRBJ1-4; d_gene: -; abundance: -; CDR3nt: TGTGCCACCAGCATCCGACAGCAGCCTAATGAAAAACTGTTTTTT; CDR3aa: CATSIRQQPNEKLFF
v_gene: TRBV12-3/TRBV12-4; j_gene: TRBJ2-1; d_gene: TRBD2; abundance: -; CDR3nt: TGTGCCAGCAGTTTAGGCCTAGCGGGGGAAGAAGAGCAGTTCTTC; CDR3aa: CASSLGLAGEEEQFF
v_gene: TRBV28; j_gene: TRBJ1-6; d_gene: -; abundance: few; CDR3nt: TGTGCCAGCAGTTTCTTACGCCGCAATTCACCCCTCCACTTT; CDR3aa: CASSFLRRNSPLHF
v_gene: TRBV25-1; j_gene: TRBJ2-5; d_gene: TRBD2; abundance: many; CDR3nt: TGTGCCAGCAGTGAATCCGCGGGAGGGCCAGGGGAGACCCAGTACTTC; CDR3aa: CASSESAGGPGETQYF
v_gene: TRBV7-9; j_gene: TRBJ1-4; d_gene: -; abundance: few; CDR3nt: TGTGCCAGCAGCTTAGGGAGTGCAACTAATGAAAAACTGTTTTTT; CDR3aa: CASSLGSATNEKLFF
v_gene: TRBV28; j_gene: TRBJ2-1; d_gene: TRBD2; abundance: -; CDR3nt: TGTGCCAGCACCCTCGGACTAGCGGGAGTTTATGAGCAGTTCTTC; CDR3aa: CASTLGLAGVYEQFF
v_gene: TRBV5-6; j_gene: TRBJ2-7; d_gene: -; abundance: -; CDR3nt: TGTGCCAGCAGCCCATGGACAGACACCTACGAGCAGTACTTC; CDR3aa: CASSPWTDTYEQYF
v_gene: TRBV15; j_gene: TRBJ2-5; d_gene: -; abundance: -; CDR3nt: TGTGCCACCAGCAGGATAAAGCTAACACGGGCGCAAGAGACCCAGTACTTC; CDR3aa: CATSRIKLTRAQETQYF
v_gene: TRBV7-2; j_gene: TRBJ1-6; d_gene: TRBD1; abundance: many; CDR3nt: TGTGCCAGCAGCTCCCTTCTAGGGGACAGGGGATCACCCCTCCACTTT; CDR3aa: CASSSLLGDRGSPLHF
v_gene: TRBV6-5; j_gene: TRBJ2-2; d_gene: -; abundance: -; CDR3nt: TGTGCCAGCAGCCATGGGTCCGGGGAGCTGTTTTTT; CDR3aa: CASSHGSGELFF
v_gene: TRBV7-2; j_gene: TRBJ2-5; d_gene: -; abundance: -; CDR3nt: TGTGCCAGCAGCTTATGGGGAAAAGAGACCCAGTACTTC; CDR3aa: CASSLWGKETQYF
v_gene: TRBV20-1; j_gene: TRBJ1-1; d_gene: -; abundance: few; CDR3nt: TGCAGTGCTAGAGTAGCGACAAGTCTAGCTTTCTTT; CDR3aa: CSARVATSLAFF
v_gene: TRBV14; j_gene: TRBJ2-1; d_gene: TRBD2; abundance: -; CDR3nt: TGTGCCAGCAGCCGACCCGAGCGGGGATACAATGAGCAGTTCTTC; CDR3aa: CASSRPERGYNEQFF
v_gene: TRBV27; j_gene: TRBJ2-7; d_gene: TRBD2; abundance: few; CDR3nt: TGTGCCAGCCGTCAAATTCCTCCGGGACTAGCGGAATACGAGCAGTACTTC; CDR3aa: CASRQIPPGLAEYEQYF
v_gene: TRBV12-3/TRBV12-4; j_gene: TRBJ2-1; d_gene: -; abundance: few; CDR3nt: TGTGCCAGCAGTTGGTCTAGCGTAGGCAATGAGCAGTTCTTC; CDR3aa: CASSWSSVGNEQFF
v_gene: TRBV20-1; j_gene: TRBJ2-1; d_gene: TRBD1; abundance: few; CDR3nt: TGCAGTGTACAGGGGGCCTTCAATGAGCAGTTCTTC; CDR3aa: CSVQGAFNEQFF